The clone carrying this TCR beta chain was seen more than once but under ten times. Its specificity is unknown. Time point here: newly diagnosed GD, antithyroid drugs for less than 3 months. Extracted RNA from PBMCs served as the source of the TCR library. This entry belongs to a study of regulatory T cells in long-lasting Graves disease. With iRepertoire HTBI primers and Arm-PCR of CDR3 regions, TCR beta libraries were built. Original analysis: Across all samples, just over 60 TRBV segments and 14 TRBJ segments were identified. Using its own MiXCR run on the multiplex PCR reads, TCRdb lists one record per CDR3 protein. These V and J calls derive from TCRdb rather than the authors' analysis. The sample gives 240,000 or so distinct CDR3 sequences, around 21% of which show up once; approximately 15% is in the top ten. This CDR3 has 17 residues. The V and J ends lost 6 bases and 4 bases, in that order; junction bases with no gene match: 12.

General study findings and limits: Public clonotype sharing was higher in persistent than newly diagnosed patients.

The sequence derives from a female donor with Graves disease. The source was peripheral blood mononuclear cells (PBMCs), collected at new diagnosis, from a patient treated with antithyroid drugs. V and J are TRBV12-3 or TRBV12-4 and TRBJ2-2; 9 bases align to TRBD2. CDR3 DNA: TGTGCCAGCAGATCTTATATAGCGGGAGATGGCACCGGGGAGCTGTTTTTT. This translates into CASRSYIAGDGTGELFF.